The 3 T cell receptor beta chains reported below all come from one sample, sequenced in a study of control samples from healthy donors and cancer patients. Assay: immunoSEQ multiplex PCR; the TCRdb copy retains only in-frame clones and omits some. The sample holds 400,000 to 450,000 clones, more than 80% seen once. Specimen: PBMCs. The receptor set was obtained from a man aged 40-49 years with head and neck cancer.

This clone is a singleton in its sample. This chain links TRBV6-1 with TRBJ2-3, with D possibly being TRBD2 (6 bases). Trimming took off 3 bases at V and 10 bases at J, with 14 bases between the two ends. The CDR3 loop spans 13 amino acids. The V gene's germline CDR1 is MNHNS and CDR2 SASEGT. The CDR3 protein is CASSEGGPGSQYF. CDR3 coding DNA: TGTGCCAGCAGTGAGGGAGGACCCGGCTCGCAGTATTTT.

This clone was observed a single time. The chain has TRBV5-4 and TRBJ2-5; TRBD1 matches 10 bases. Germline V lookup: CDR1 SGHNT, CDR2 YYREEE (reference sequence). Trimming cost V 4 bases and J 5 bases; bases outside gene matches: 11. CDR3 length equals 16 residues. As DNA, the CDR3 is TGTGCCAGCAGCCCCATAAGGACAGGGGGGACGGAGACCCAGTACTTC. It specifies CASSPIRTGGTETQYF.

The gene calls are TRBV7-9 and TRBJ2-2; 10 bases map to TRBD1. V trimming: 6 bases; J trimming: 7 bases; junction bases outside the gene matches: 5. Germline CDR1 is SEHNR and CDR2 is FQNEAQ (reference sequence). The CDR3 is made up of 14 amino acids. The DNA of the CDR3 is TGTGCCAGCAGTAAAGGACAGGGGGACGGGGAGCTGTTTTTT. Its translation is CASSKGQGDGELFF.